Described below is a single T cell receptor (beta chain) sequence and its context. Its antigen is still unknown. The data were taken from a study of blood T cells in healthy people across ages. Broader study findings: Strong correlation existed between TCR beta diversity and naive T cell percentage. Older age coincided with a roughly linear decline in TCR beta diversity per million T cells. Researchers judged that diversity estimates from one million T cells fell short of true values.

A J-beta primer mix and a sample-barcoded 5' primer were used in a second PCR of roughly 7 to 12 cycles. Every cDNA was tagged by a template-switch adaptor with 12 random nucleotides. TCRdb itself ran the 5' RACE reads through MiXCR, one entry per CDR3 protein. The data show around 1,500,000 distinct CDR3 sequences, 28% seen once. This CDR3 is 13 amino acids long. Germline assignment: CDR1 KGHSH and CDR2 LQKENI. V shed 3 bases and J shed 13 bases, with 13 bases lying between them. The specimen was blood. The V and J genes are TRBV18 and TRBJ1-6; D call uncertain. The source of this sequence is a woman aged 30 to 39 in good health. CDR3 sequence reads: CASSPQGLAPLHF. In DNA, the CDR3 is TGTGCCAGCTCACCCCAAGGACTGGCGCCCCTCCACTTT.